Below, 28 T cell receptor beta chains from the same sample are listed, as sequenced in a study of blood T cell repertoires in COVID-19. Profiled with immunoSEQ multiplex PCR; TCRdb holds only in-frame clones, not every one. The data contain more than 100,000 clones, roughly 87% of them seen just once; the ten biggest clones take up just over 3%. Sequencing was done on a sample of peripheral blood. The receptors come from a middle-aged man in a cohort sampled during active COVID-19.

This chain connects TRBV4-3 to TRBJ2-2, with 7 bases fitting TRBD1. The CDR3 consists of 16 residues. The J segment lost 11 bases and the V segment lost 0 bases, leaving 12 bases of the junction unmatched. Germline CDR1 and CDR2: LGHNA and YSLEER. Written as DNA, the CDR3 is TGCGCCAGCAGCCAAGAACAAGGACAGGCCGACATCGAGCTGTTTTTT. Translated: CASSQEQGQADIELFF.

The chain employs TRBV7-2 and TRBJ2-7; 8 bases are a match to TRBD1. The V and J ends lost 3 bases and 5 bases, in that order; junction bases with no gene match: 3. The germline V gene has CDR1 SGHTA and CDR2 FQGNSA. The CDR3 loop spans 13 amino acids. CDR3 in amino acids: CASSFDRGDEQYV. As DNA, the CDR3 is TGTGCCAGCAGCTTCGACAGGGGCGACGAGCAGTACGTC.

Written as DNA, the CDR3 is TGTGCCAGCAGCTTGGCCGCAGGGGGCGCGGGAGAGACCCAGTACTTC. It yields the protein CASSLAAGGAGETQYF. The chain recombines TRBV5-4 with TRBJ2-5, with TRBD1 matching over 8 bases. CDR1 is SGHNT and CDR2 is YYREEE in the germline V gene (reference sequence). V lost 0 bases and J lost 4; bases outside the gene matches: 8. This CDR3 is built from 16 residues.

V and J are TRBV6-5 and TRBJ1-2, with 8 bases lining up with TRBD1. Germline CDR1 MNHEY, CDR2 SVGAGI. The CDR3 totals 11 residues. The trim removed 8 bases at V and 7 bases at J, leaving 3 bases unmatched. As DNA, the CDR3 is TGTGCCAGCGGACAGGGTCTTGGCTACACCTTC. It yields the protein CASGQGLGYTF.

The gene calls are TRBV7-8 and TRBJ2-7, with D tentatively TRBD1 (6 bases). Germline CDR1 reads SGHVS; CDR2 reads FQNEAQ. Trimming removed 7 bases from V and 2 bases from J, with 18 bases in between. The length of the CDR3 is 15 residues. The CDR3 loop is CASNTGPRRPYEQYV. The CDR3, as DNA: TGTGCCAGCAATACAGGGCCGCGCCGTCCCTACGAGCAGTACGTC.

The V and J genes are TRBV5-1 and TRBJ1-1; unclear D gene. The V end was cut by 2 bases, the J end by 8 bases, with 13 bases between. CDR1 and CDR2 from the germline V gene are SGHRS and YFSETQ. The CDR3 is 13 amino acids. The CDR3, as DNA: TGCGCCAGCAGCTTCACAAGTCAATCCGAAGCTTTCTTT. It yields the protein CASSFTSQSEAFF.

The chain links TRBV5-1 to TRBJ2-3; D ambiguous. The CDR3 consists of 13 residues. Germline CDR1 reads SGHRS; CDR2 reads YFSETQ. Trimming left V 1 base short and J 1 base short, with 4 bases between. In nucleotides, the CDR3 is TGCGCCAGCAGCTTGTCGGGCACAGATACGCAGTATTTT. The encoded protein is CASSLSGTDTQYF.

The V and J genes are TRBV6-5 and TRBJ1-6; D is possibly TRBD1 (6 bases). V was cut by 6 bases and J by 7 bases, with 13 bases left in between. CDR1 MNHEY and CDR2 SVGAGI come from the germline V gene. The CDR3 consists of 14 residues. For the CDR3, the DNA is TGTGCCAGCAGCCGCGGACAGAGCAATTCACCCCTCCACTTT. This sequence encodes CASSRGQSNSPLHF.

V gene TRBV6-5 combines with J gene TRBJ1-2; 9 positions agree with TRBD1. J gave up 12 bases and V 4 bases, and 9 bases lay outside the gene matches. CDR1 and CDR2 from the germline V gene are MNHEY and SVGAGI. The CDR3 length is 13 residues. This CDR3 is CASSSLLGQGHTF. The CDR3 bases are TGTGCCAGCAGTTCGCTTCTGGGACAGGGCCACACCTTC.

This clone was picked up a small number of times. The chain joins TRBV5-1 to TRBJ2-5, with D tentatively TRBD2 (6 bases). This CDR3 spans 14 amino acids. The V end lost 3 bases, the J end lost 0 bases, and 9 bases lay between the germline ends. CDR1 and CDR2 from the germline V gene are SGHRS and YFSETQ. CDR3 protein: CASSYGGDQETQYF. DNA of the CDR3: TGCGCCAGCAGCTACGGAGGGGACCAAGAGACCCAGTACTTC. The full variable domain, in which reference TRBV5-1 and TRBJ2-5 provide the parts outside the CDR3, is KAGVTQTPRYLIKTRGQQVTLSCSPISGHRSVSWYQQTPGQGLQFLFEYFSETQRNKGNFPGRFSGRQFSNSRSEMNVSTLELGDSALYLCASSYGGDQETQYFGPGTRLLVL.

The V and J genes are TRBV5-1 and TRBJ2-7; TRBD2 matches at 8 bases. V gave up 0 bases and J gave up 4 bases; unmatched junction bases: 6. Per the germline V gene, CDR1 is SGHRS and CDR2 is YFSETQ. This CDR3 region has 15 residues. In DNA, the CDR3 is TGCGCCAGCAGCTTGGCCAGCGGGGGTCGATACGAGCAGTACTTC. Amino acid sequence: CASSLASGGRYEQYF. Looking up the rest from reference TRBV5-1 and TRBJ2-7 gives the full variable domain: KAGVTQTPRYLIKTRGQQVTLSCSPISGHRSVSWYQQTPGQGLQFLFEYFSETQRNKGNFPGRFSGRQFSNSRSEMNVSTLELGDSALYLCASSLASGGRYEQYFGPGTRLTVT.

This chain connects TRBV19 to TRBJ1-1, with D possibly being TRBD1 (5 bases). CDR1 is LNHDA, CDR2 SQIVND, per germline (reference sequence). Trimming took off 4 bases at V and 3 bases at J, with 9 bases between the two ends. The CDR3 spans 13 residues. The CDR3 protein is CASSTRQYTEAFF. As DNA, the CDR3 is TGTGCCAGTAGTACCCGACAGTACACTGAAGCTTTCTTT.

This chain links TRBV24-1 with TRBJ2-1, with 13 bases identical to TRBD2. Trimming took 3 bases from V and 9 from J; bases not matched to a gene: 4. The CDR3 contains 15 residues. Per germline, CDR1 KGHDR and CDR2 SFDVKD. In nucleotides, the CDR3 is TGTGCCACCAGTGATCCGGGACTAGCGGGGTCTGAGCAGTTCTTC. Translating it yields CATSDPGLAGSEQFF.

The J gene is TRBJ1-1, the V gene TRBV5-1, with 8 bases aligning to TRBD1. The V and J ends lost 4 bases and 0 bases, in that order; junction bases with no gene match: 8. This CDR3 has 16 amino acids. CDR1 is SGHRS, CDR2 YFSETQ, per germline. The CDR3 region has the DNA TGCGCCAGCAGCCCAACAGGGGGACAGTTGAACACTGAAGCTTTCTTT. This gives the protein CASSPTGGQLNTEAFF.

The chain joins TRBV7-6 to TRBJ1-6; D gene ambiguous. Germline CDR1 and CDR2: SGHVS and FNYEAQ. CDR3 length: 15 amino acids. Trimming took off 1 base at V and 0 bases at J, with 4 bases between the two ends. The CDR3 region has the DNA TGTGCCAGCAGCTTAGTCGGCTCCTATAATTCACCCCTCCACTTT. This sequence encodes CASSLVGSYNSPLHF.

V usage is TRBV6-4 and J usage is TRBJ2-1; 7 nucleotides agree with TRBD1. Trimming cost V 8 bases and J 6 bases; bases outside gene matches: 7. There are 13 residues in the CDR3. Per germline, CDR1 MRHNA and CDR2 SNTAGT. CDR3 in DNA: TGTGCCAGCTCTACAGGGGTGGGCAATGAGCAGTTCTTC. This translates into CASSTGVGNEQFF.

A few counts support this clone. The rearrangement uses TRBV10-3 and TRBJ2-7; D is possibly TRBD2 (6 bases). The germline V and J ends were trimmed by 10 bases and 3 bases, with 19 bases remaining between them. The CDR3 spans 14 residues. Germline CDR1 reads ENHRY; CDR2 reads SYGVKD. The CDR3 DNA sequence: TGTGCCAGCCGGGACTTTCGATCTGACTACGAGCAGTACGTC. Its translation: CASRDFRSDYEQYV.

The chain carries TRBV4-3 and TRBJ1-2, with a weak D call TRBD1 (6 bases). The ends were cut back, 0 bases at V and 8 bases at J, with 16 bases in the middle. The CDR3 is 15 residues long. The germline gives CDR1 LGHNA, CDR2 YSLEER. The CDR3 region is CASSQDPTGQMGYTF. The CDR3 region has the DNA TGCGCCAGCAGCCAAGATCCGACAGGCCAAATGGGCTACACCTTC.

The chain recombines TRBV7-6 with TRBJ2-2, with 8 bases fitting TRBD2. V gave up 5 bases and J gave up 2 bases; unmatched junction bases: 19. This CDR3 spans 20 amino acids. Per the germline V gene, CDR1 is SGHVS and CDR2 is FNYEAQ. CDR3 in amino acids: CASSAHRGTRGGLNTGELFF. As DNA, the CDR3 is TGTGCCAGCAGCGCACATCGGGGGACTCGCGGGGGGCTAAACACCGGGGAGCTGTTTTTT. Full variable domain (missing parts from reference TRBV7-6 and TRBJ2-2): GAGVSQSPRYKVTKRGQDVALRCDPISGHVSLYWYRQALGQGPEFLTYFNYEAQQDKSGLPNDRFSAERPEGSISTLTIQRTEQRDSAMYRCASSAHRGTRGGLNTGELFFGEGSRLTVL.

V and J are TRBV25-1 and TRBJ2-7, with D perhaps matching TRBD1 (6 bases). The CDR3 consists of 16 residues. Germline-derived CDR1 and CDR2 are MGHDK and SYGVNS. Trimming left V 4 bases short and J 0 bases short, with 16 bases between. The DNA for the CDR3 is TGTGCCAGCAGTGGGGGACCGGGACACCACTCCTACGAGCAGTACTTC. Amino acids: CASSGGPGHHSYEQYF.

The chain uses TRBV19 and TRBJ1-5; TRBD1 agrees at 7 bases. Germline trimming cut 3 bases from V and 6 bases from J; bases unmatched to any gene: 8. The length of the CDR3 is 15 residues. Germline V CDR1 and CDR2: LNHDA, SQIVND (reference sequence). DNA of the CDR3: TGTGCCAGTAGTATGGGGGAACAGGGGCCTCAGCCCCAGCATTTT. It specifies CASSMGEQGPQPQHF.

This chain uses TRBV6-5 with TRBJ1-2, with TRBD1 matching over 8 bases. Germline values: CDR1 MNHEY, CDR2 SVGAGI. The V and J ends lost 8 bases and 8 bases, in that order; junction bases with no gene match: 13. This CDR3 has 14 amino acids. The DNA of the CDR3 is TGTGCCAGCGAGGTGGACAGGGAGGCGATCGGCTACACCTTC. It specifies CASEVDREAIGYTF.

V usage is TRBV10-1 and J usage is TRBJ2-3; 8 bases agree with TRBD2. CDR3 size: 14 residues. The V gene end was trimmed by 3 bases and the J gene end by 3 bases; junction bases not matched to a gene: 2. Germline V CDR1 and CDR2: WNHNN, SYGVQD (reference sequence). The CDR3, as DNA: TGCGCCAGCAGTGACACGGGGGGGACAGATACGCAGTATTTT. Protein sequence: CASSDTGGTDTQYF.

The chain is built from TRBV5-1 and TRBJ1-4; 7 bases map to TRBD1. The CDR3 is made up of 14 amino acids. Germline loops: CDR1 SGHRS, CDR2 YFSETQ. With 7 bases clipped from V and 4 bases from J, the junction kept 7 bases outside the gene matches. CDR3 in DNA: TGCGCCAGCGCGCCAGGGACAGATAATGAAAAACTGTTTTTT. Protein: CASAPGTDNEKLFF. Full variable domain (missing parts from reference TRBV5-1 and TRBJ1-4): KAGVTQTPRYLIKTRGQQVTLSCSPISGHRSVSWYQQTPGQGLQFLFEYFSETQRNKGNFPGRFSGRQFSNSRSEMNVSTLELGDSALYLCASAPGTDNEKLFFGSGTQLSVL.

V usage is TRBV6-5 and J usage is TRBJ2-5; unclear D gene. The CDR3 loop spans 11 amino acids. Trimming left V 7 bases short and J 5 bases short, with 8 bases between. Looked up from germline, CDR1 is MNHEY and CDR2 is SVGAGI. The CDR3 bases are TGTGCCAGCAAACTATTGGAGACCCAGTACTTC. Its translation: CASKLLETQYF.

The chain has TRBV5-1 and TRBJ2-1; 7 positions match TRBD1. After removal of 1 base from V and 6 bases from J, the junction contained 4 bases not matched to a gene. CDR1 is SGHRS and CDR2 is YFSETQ in the germline V gene. The CDR3 spans 14 residues. The CDR3 sequence: CASSLRQGPNEQFF. DNA for the CDR3: TGCGCCAGCAGCTTGCGACAGGGCCCCAATGAGCAGTTCTTC.

The V gene is TRBV28, the J gene TRBJ2-7; the D gene is possibly TRBD1 (6 bases). The CDR3 has 12 amino acids. Between the trimmed V and J ends, which lost 5 bases and 7 bases, there was a span of 12 bases. Germline CDR1 MDHEN, CDR2 SYDVKM. The CDR3 loop is CASSQRTEEQYV. The CDR3 DNA sequence: TGTGCCAGCAGTCAGCGGACAGAAGAGCAGTACGTC.

V is TRBV6-5 and J is TRBJ1-1, with D uncertain. The V and J ends lost 6 bases and 5 bases respectively, with 7 bases between them. The CDR3 is 11 amino acids. The germline gives CDR1 MNHEY, CDR2 SVGAGI. DNA for the CDR3: TGTGCCAGCAGCGGTCAAACTGAAGCTTTCTTT. Amino acids: CASSGQTEAFF.